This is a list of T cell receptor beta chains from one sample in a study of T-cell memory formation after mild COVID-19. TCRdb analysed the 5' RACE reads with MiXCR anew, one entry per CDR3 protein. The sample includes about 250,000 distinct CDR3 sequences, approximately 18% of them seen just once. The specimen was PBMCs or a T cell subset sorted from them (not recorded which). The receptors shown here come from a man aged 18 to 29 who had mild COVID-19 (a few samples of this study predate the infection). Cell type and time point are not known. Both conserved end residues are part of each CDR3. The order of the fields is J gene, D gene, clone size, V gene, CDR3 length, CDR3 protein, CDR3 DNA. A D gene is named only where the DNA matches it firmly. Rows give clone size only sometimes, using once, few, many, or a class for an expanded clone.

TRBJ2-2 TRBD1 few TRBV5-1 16 CASSLDGTVGTGELFF TGCGCCAGCAGCTTGGACGGGACAGTTGGCACCGGGGAGCTGTTTTTT
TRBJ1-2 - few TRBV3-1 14 CASSQASWGYGYTF TGTGCCAGCAGCCAAGCCTCCTGGGGGTATGGCTACACCTTC
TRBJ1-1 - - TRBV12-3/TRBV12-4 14 CASSLLQGYTEAFF TGTGCCAGCAGTTTATTACAGGGCTATACTGAAGCTTTCTTT
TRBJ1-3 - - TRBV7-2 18 CASSLNTVAVSSGNTIYF TGTGCCAGCAGCTTGAACACGGTTGCTGTTAGCTCTGGAAACACCATATATTTT
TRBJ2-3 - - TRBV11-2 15 CASSAGGGSTDTQYF TGTGCCAGCAGCGCAGGAGGGGGGAGCACAGATACGCAGTATTTT
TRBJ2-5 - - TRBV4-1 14 CASSQEKERETQYF TGCGCCAGCAGCCAGGAAAAGGAAAGAGAGACCCAGTACTTC
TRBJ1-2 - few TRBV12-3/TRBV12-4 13 CASSFLAGSGYTF -
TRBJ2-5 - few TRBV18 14 CASSPQGLGETQYF TGTGCCAGCTCACCACAGGGCTTGGGAGAGACCCAGTACTTC
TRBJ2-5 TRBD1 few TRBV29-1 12 CSVIGQGETQYF TGCAGCGTTATCGGACAGGGAGAGACCCAGTACTTC
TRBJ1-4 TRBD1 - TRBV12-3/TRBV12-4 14 CASSSQGAGEKLFF TGTGCCAGCAGTTCGCAGGGGGCGGGCGAAAAACTGTTTTTT
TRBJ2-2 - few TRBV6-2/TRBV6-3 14 CASSSTYPNGELFF TGTGCCAGCAGTTCCACGTACCCCAACGGGGAGCTGTTTTTT
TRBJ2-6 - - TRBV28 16 CASRRTWTSGANVLTF TGTGCCAGCAGGAGGACATGGACCTCTGGGGCCAACGTCCTGACTTTC
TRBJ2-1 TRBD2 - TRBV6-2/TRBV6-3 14 CASGSGGPYNEQFF TGTGCCAGCGGGAGCGGGGGGCCCTACAATGAGCAGTTCTTC
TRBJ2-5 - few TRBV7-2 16 CASSLAAETAEETQYF TGTGCCAGCAGCTTAGCGGCCGAGACAGCGGAAGAGACCCAGTACTTC
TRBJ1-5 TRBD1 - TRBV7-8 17 CASYQEGGTGLNQPQHF TGTGCCAGCTACCAGGAAGGGGGGACAGGGCTCAATCAGCCCCAGCATTTT
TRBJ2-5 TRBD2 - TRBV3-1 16 CASSQEQRGGVETQYF TGTGCCAGCAGCCAAGAACAGCGGGGGGGCGTTGAGACCCAGTACTTC
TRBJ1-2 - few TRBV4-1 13 CASSQEMTHGYTF TGCGCCAGCAGCCAAGAAATGACGCATGGCTACACCTTC
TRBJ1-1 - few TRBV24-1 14 CATSDATMNTEAFF TGTGCCACCAGTGACGCTACCATGAACACTGAAGCTTTCTTT
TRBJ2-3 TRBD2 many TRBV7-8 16 CASSLVGLAGPDTQYF TGTGCCAGCAGCTTAGTAGGACTAGCGGGTCCAGATACGCAGTATTTT
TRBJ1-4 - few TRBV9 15 CASSVDTGTNEKLFF TGTGCCAGCAGCGTAGACACAGGGACTAATGAAAAACTGTTTTTT
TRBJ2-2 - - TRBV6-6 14 CATLRTEPTGELFF TGTGCCACCCTCAGGACTGAACCCACCGGGGAGCTGTTTTTT
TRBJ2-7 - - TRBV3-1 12 CASSHVGYEQYF TGTGCCAGCAGCCACGTAGGATACGAGCAGTACTTC
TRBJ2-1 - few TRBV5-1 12 CASSGVGSEQFF TGCGCCAGCAGCGGCGTGGGGAGTGAGCAGTTCTTC